This TCR beta chain was sequenced during a study of blood T cell repertoires in COVID-19. Study at large: Sources were T cells, B-cell-depleted T cells, or PBMCs; the material itself was cDNA or gDNA.

Recruited during active infection, patients (from Seattle) were subsequently followed longitudinally. Clones were read by immunoSEQ multiplex PCR, and TCRdb kept only the in-frame ones, dropping some. The sample includes approximately 65,000 clones, about nine tenths of them seen just once. The germline gives CDR1 ENHRY, CDR2 SYGVKD. The CDR3 spans 15 residues. V lost 3 bases and J lost 4; bases outside the gene matches: 7. Material for sequencing was peripheral blood. The rearrangement links TRBV10-3 to TRBJ2-3, with TRBD2 matching 7 bases. The TCR comes from a man aged 50 to 60 with COVID-19, enrolled during active disease. The chain's CDR3 is CAISEGPGGPDTQYF. The CDR3 DNA follows: TGTGCCATCAGTGAAGGGCCGGGGGGACCAGATACGCAGTATTTT.